This TCR beta chain is drawn from a study of shared clonotypes between healthy human individuals. Here immunoSEQ multiplex PCR was the method, and the copy in TCRdb shows in-frame clones only, minus some. The sample has 2 million or so clones; about 95% are singletons. Naive CD8 isolation took CD45RO-negative cells positively selected for CCR7 and excluded terminally differentiated effector memory CD45RA+ cells. This clone was seen once. CDR1 and CDR2 from the germline V gene are SNHLY and FYNNEI. CDR3 length equals 14 residues. With 6 bases removed from V and 0 bases from J, the gap between germline ends came to 12 bases.

The material sequenced was naive CD8+ T cells sorted from blood. The V and J genes are TRBV2 and TRBJ2-7; D unclear. The clonotype comes from a man younger than 35 in good health. CDR3 amino acids: CASSADFSSYEQYF. As DNA, the CDR3 is TGTGCCAGCAGCGCGGATTTCAGCTCCTACGAGCAGTACTTC.